The rows below give T cell receptor beta chains drawn from one sample of a study of T cell changes during pregnancy in multiple sclerosis. Some clones are missing from TCRdb's copy, which holds only in-frame ones; the method was immunoSEQ multiplex PCR. Among 35,000 to 50,000 clones listed, approximately 92% were seen once. The sample here was CD4+ T cells from peripheral blood mononuclear cells, taken in the first trimester of pregnancy. The receptor set was obtained from a female donor with multiple sclerosis, enrolled in a pregnancy study. Both conserved end residues are part of each CDR3. Each record gives: J gene, clone size, D gene, V gene, CDR3 DNA, CDR3 protein. D genes are given only for firm matches. Part of the rows lack a size; the others show once, few, many or a class for expanded clones.

TRBJ1-4,-,TRBD1,TRBV5-1,TGCGCCAGCAGCTCCACAGGGGGACCTAATGAAAAACTGTTTTTT,CASSSTGGPNEKLFF
TRBJ2-7,-,TRBD2,TRBV28,TGTGCCAGCACCCGCGGGGAGGGTGGGTACGAGCAGTACTTC,CASTRGEGGYEQYF
TRBJ2-6,-,TRBD2,TRBV5-4,TGTGCCAGCAGCTTGTATAGCGGGAGGGGCTCTGGGGCCAACGTCCTGACTTTC,CASSLYSGRGSGANVLTF
TRBJ2-3,-,TRBD2,TRBV29-1,TGCAGCGTCGGGACTAGCGGGATCACAGATACGCAGTATTTT,CSVGTSGITDTQYF
TRBJ2-7,-,-,TRBV27,TGTGCCAGCAGTTCCTTCACCGTCCCAGCCTACGAGCAGTACTTC,CASSSFTVPAYEQYF
TRBJ2-1,once,TRBD2,TRBV7-2,TGTGCCAGCAGCTTGTTGGGACTAGCGGGAGGGGGCGCCTACAATGAGCAGTTCTTC,CASSLLGLAGGGAYNEQFF
TRBJ1-5,-,-,TRBV15,TGTGCCACCAGCAGTGGGCAGGGGATGAGGAACAATCAGCCCCAGCATTTT,CATSSGQGMRNNQPQHF
TRBJ2-1,-,TRBD1,TRBV6-5,TGTGCCAGCAGTTCCCAGACAGGGAGCCAGTTCTTC,CASSSQTGSQFF
TRBJ2-3,-,-,TRBV5-1,TGCGCCAGCAGCTTGGTTGTGGGGCGCGGTCCAGATACGCAGTATTTT,CASSLVVGRGPDTQYF
TRBJ2-2,-,TRBD2,TRBV28,TGTGCCACCGAATCTAGCGGGACTTACACCGGGGAGCTGTTTTTT,CATESSGTYTGELFF
TRBJ1-1,-,-,TRBV28,TGTGCCAGCAGTTTCGACAGGAACACTGAAGCTTTCTTT,CASSFDRNTEAFF
TRBJ2-7,-,TRBD2,TRBV5-4,TGTGCCAGCAGCCCCTCGGGTATACTAGCGGGAGGGAACGAGCAGTACTTC,CASSPSGILAGGNEQYF
TRBJ2-1,-,-,TRBV9,TGTGCCAGCACCAAGCTAGCGTTGGGGGGTGAGCAGTTCTTC,CASTKLALGGEQFF
TRBJ2-7,-,TRBD2,TRBV7-2,TGTGCCAGCAGCTTAGAGACTAGCGTAATCTACGAGCAGTACTTC,CASSLETSVIYEQYF
TRBJ1-5,-,-,TRBV28,TGTGCCAGCAGTTACGGACAGTCGTCCTCGCCCCAGCATTTT,CASSYGQSSSPQHF
TRBJ2-1,once,-,TRBV4-3,TGCGCCAGCAGCCCGAGTCGCAATGAGCAGTTCTTC,CASSPSRNEQFF
TRBJ2-7,-,TRBD2,TRBV9,TGTGCCAGCAGCGTTACACTAGCGGGAGACGAGCAGTACTTC,CASSVTLAGDEQYF
TRBJ1-1,-,-,TRBV5-1,TGCGCCAGCAGCTTGGGCGGGGGTCCGATGAACACTGAAGCTTTCTTT,CASSLGGGPMNTEAFF
TRBJ2-2,-,-,TRBV19,TGTGCCAGTAGTGGGCTGGGAGCTAGAACCGGGGAGCTGTTTTTT,CASSGLGARTGELFF
TRBJ2-1,-,-,TRBV7-9,TGTGCCAGCAGCTTAGATCAGGGGATGGGCAATGAGCAGTTCTTC,CASSLDQGMGNEQFF
TRBJ2-5,once,-,TRBV7-2,TGTGCCAGCAGCTTAGTAGGGGGCCAAGAGACCCAGTACTTC,CASSLVGGQETQYF
TRBJ2-5,-,TRBD2,TRBV19,TGTGCCAGTAGAGCGGGAGGGCCGCAAGAGACCCAGTACTTC,CASRAGGPQETQYF